The clone carrying this T cell receptor (beta chain) has more than one count but fewer than ten. TCRdb's copy holds only in-frame clones and misses some; the assay was immunoSEQ multiplex PCR. The sample consists of 250,000 to 400,000 clones, roughly 84% of them appearing once. These data are taken from a study of blood T cell repertoires in COVID-19. On the study more broadly: Collection of acute and convalescent COVID-19 samples took place in the United States, Italy and Spain. PBMCs, B-cell-depleted T cells, or T cells were the source of the cDNA or gDNA that made up the material.

The CDR3 has 15 residues. Germline V lookup: CDR1 SGHTA, CDR2 FQGNSA. The V gene end was trimmed by 3 bases and the J gene end by 5 bases; junction bases not matched to a gene: 7. The sequenced sample was peripheral blood. The genes are TRBV7-2 and TRBJ1-1, with 9 bases that match TRBD1. The sequence derives from a man in his forties or fifties with active or convalescent COVID-19. CDR3 nucleotide sequence: TGTGCCAGCAGCTTCCAAGACAGGGGGGGGACTGAAGCTTTCTTT. This sequence encodes CASSFQDRGGTEAFF.